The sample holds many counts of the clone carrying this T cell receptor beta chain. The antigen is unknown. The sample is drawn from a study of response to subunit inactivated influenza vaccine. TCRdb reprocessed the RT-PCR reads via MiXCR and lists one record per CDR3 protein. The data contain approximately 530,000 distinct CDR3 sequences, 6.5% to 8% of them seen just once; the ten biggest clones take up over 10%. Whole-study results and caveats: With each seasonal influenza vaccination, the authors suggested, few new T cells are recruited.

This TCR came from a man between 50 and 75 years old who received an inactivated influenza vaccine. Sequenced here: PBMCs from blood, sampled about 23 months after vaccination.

The CDR3 DNA reads TGCAGCGTTGTCGGGGGGCTGGCAGATACGCAGTATTTT. This gives the protein CSVVGGLADTQYF. This chain links TRBV29-1 with TRBJ2-3; possibly TRBD2 for D (7 bases). Germline V gives CDR1 SQVTM, CDR2 ANQGSEA. The CDR3 covers 13 residues. V lost 4 bases, J lost 4 bases, and 12 bases lay in between.